This T cell receptor beta chain was observed in a study of T cell responses to AZD1222 COVID-19 vaccine. TCRdb's table, derived via immunoSEQ multiplex PCR, lists solely in-frame clones and lacks some. The table includes approximately 150,000 clones, 70% to 90% detected once. Germline V gives CDR1 SGHRS, CDR2 YFSETQ. Trimming removed 4 bases at V and 6 bases at J, with 16 bases between. CDR3 length equals 14 residues. The receptor comes from an adult who received the AZD1222 COVID-19 vaccine. The chain couples TRBV5-1 to TRBJ1-2; D possibly corresponds to TRBD1 (5 bases). Sequenced material: peripheral blood, taken 28 days after the second AZD1222 dose. DNA of the CDR3: TGCGCCAGCAGCCGAAGCAGCAGGGATGATGGCTACACCTTC. Its translation: CASSRSSRDDGYTF.